This TCR beta chain was captured in a study of blood T cell repertoires in COVID-19. Profiled with immunoSEQ multiplex PCR; TCRdb holds only in-frame clones, not every one. The sample includes approximately 40,000 clones, roughly nine tenths of them seen just once. Trimming shortened V by 1 base and J by 6 bases, and 8 bases separated the two germline ends. CDR1 is SGHVS, CDR2 FQNEAQ, per germline. The CDR3 runs to 13 residues. Material for sequencing was peripheral blood. The chain is built from TRBV7-8 and TRBJ2-3, with D unresolved. The clonotype comes from a woman older than 75 in a cohort sampled during active or convalescent COVID-19. Here the CDR3 reads CASSLDPRDTQYF. The CDR3 DNA sequence: TGTGCCAGCAGCTTAGACCCCCGGGATACGCAGTATTTT.